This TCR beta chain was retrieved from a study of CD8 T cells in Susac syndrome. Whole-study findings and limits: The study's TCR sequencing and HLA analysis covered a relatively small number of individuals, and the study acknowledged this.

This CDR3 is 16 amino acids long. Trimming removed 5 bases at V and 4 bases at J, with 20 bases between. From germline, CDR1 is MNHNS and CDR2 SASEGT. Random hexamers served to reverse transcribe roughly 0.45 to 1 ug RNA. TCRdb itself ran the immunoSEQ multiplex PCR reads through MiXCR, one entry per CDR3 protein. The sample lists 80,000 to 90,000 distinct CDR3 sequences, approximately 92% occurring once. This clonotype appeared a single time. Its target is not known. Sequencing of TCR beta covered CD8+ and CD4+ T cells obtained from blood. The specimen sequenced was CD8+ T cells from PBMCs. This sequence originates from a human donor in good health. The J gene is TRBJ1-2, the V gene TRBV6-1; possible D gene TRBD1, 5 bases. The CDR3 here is CASSPRGTALGYGYTF. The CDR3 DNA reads TGTGCCAGCAGTCCCCGAGGGACGGCCCTCGGCTATGGCTACACCTTC.